Below are 21 T cell receptor beta chains sequenced from a single sample in a study of T cells in Graves' hyperthyroidism and ophthalmopathy. What was amplified from RNA transcripts were TCR beta CDR3 regions. Using the HTBI primer set, a first-round RT-PCR was run on the TCR CDR3. TCRdb redid the calling of the multiplex PCR reads with MiXCR, one entry per CDR3 protein. The sample shows more than 250,000 distinct CDR3 sequences, roughly 15% of them seen only once. Sequenced sample: blood. The receptors originated from a woman aged 50 to 65 with Graves' hyperthyroidism that later progressed to Graves' ophthalmopathy.

This clonotype was counted ten times or more. The CDR3 spells CASSQTARWGSPLHF. The CDR3, as DNA: TGTGCCAGCAGCCAAACGGCCCGTTGGGGTTCACCCCTCCACTTT. The J gene is TRBJ1-6, the V gene TRBV3-1, with D uncertain. The CDR3 length is 15 residues. From germline, CDR1 is LGHDT and CDR2 YNNKEL (reference sequence). V shed 2 bases and J shed 9 bases, with 14 bases lying between them. Supplemented by reference TRBV3-1 and TRBJ1-6, the full variable domain reads DTAVSQTPKYLVTQMGNDKSIKCEQNLGHDTMYWYKQDSKKFLKIMFSYNNKELIINETVPNRFSPKSPDKAHLNLHINSLELGDSAVYFCASSQTARWGSPLHFGNGTRLTVT.

At least ten counts were recorded for this clonotype. The genes are TRBV5-1 and TRBJ2-2; 10 bases are shared with TRBD2. The germline V gene encodes CDR1 SGHRS and CDR2 YFSETQ. V was pared by 7 bases and J by 4 bases, with 10 bases of the junction left unmatched. CDR3 length: 16 amino acids. The CDR3 sequence is CASDSPSGSTTGELFF. As DNA, the CDR3 is TGCGCCAGCGACTCGCCTAGCGGGAGTACCACCGGGGAGCTGTTTTTT.

The sample holds many counts of this clonotype. V gene TRBV20-1 combines with J gene TRBJ1-2; 7 bases are a match to TRBD1. The germline CDR1 and CDR2 sequences are DFQATT and SNEGSKA (reference sequence). The CDR3 is 12 residues long. Unmatched junction bases numbered 5, after V lost 3 bases and J lost 7 bases. CDR3 sequence reads: CSARTGMGGYTF. The CDR3 DNA reads TGCAGTGCTAGGACAGGGATGGGTGGCTACACCTTC.

This clonotype occurred a few times. V is TRBV9 and J is TRBJ2-5; D might be TRBD1 or TRBD2, each matching 6 bases. Germline CDR1 SGDLS, CDR2 YYNGEE. Trimming removed 4 bases from V and 4 bases from J, with 17 bases in between. The CDR3 loop spans 15 amino acids. CDR3 nucleotide sequence: TGTGCCAGCAGCCTATACGGGGGCGGAGGAGAGACCCAGTACTTC. Translation gives CASSLYGGGGETQYF.

This clonotype was seen at least ten times. The gene calls are TRBV6-1 and TRBJ1-2; D is perhaps TRBD1 (6 bases). V lost 6 bases, J lost 6 bases, and 11 bases lay in between. This CDR3 is 12 amino acids long. The germline V gene has CDR1 MNHNS and CDR2 SASEGT. CDR3 DNA sequence: TGTGCCAGCAGCCCGCGGACAGATGGCTACACCTTC. This encodes CASSPRTDGYTF.

There are a few counts of this clonotype. The rearrangement joins TRBV28 to TRBJ1-2; D uncertain. The CDR3 sequence is 13 residues long. Germline values: CDR1 MDHEN, CDR2 SYDVKM. The germline V and J ends were trimmed by 5 bases and 2 bases, with 9 bases remaining between them. The chain's CDR3 is CASSEVRNYGYTF. The CDR3 nucleotides are TGTGCCAGCAGTGAGGTACGGAACTATGGCTACACCTTC.

This clonotype was seen more than once but under ten times. An end of the junction differs from the germline gene, which may be a read error. This chain joins TRBV27 and TRBJ2-3; D remains unclear. The germline V gene has CDR1 MNHEY and CDR2 SMNVEV (reference sequence). This CDR3 is 14 amino acids long. The CDR3 spells CASSLENPTDAQYF. The DNA of the CDR3 is TGTGCCAGCAGTTTGGAAAACCCCACAGATGCGCAGTATTTT.

This clonotype was counted ten times or more. The chain joins TRBV24-1 to TRBJ2-1; no reliable D call. Trimming removed 7 bases at V and 4 bases at J, with 4 bases between. This CDR3 has 11 residues. CDR1 KGHDR and CDR2 SFDVKD come from the germline V gene. CDR3 loop: CATSPYNEQFF. Here the CDR3 DNA reads TGTGCCACCAGCCCGTACAATGAGCAGTTCTTC.

In its sample, this clonotype was seen a few times. The junction differs from germline at one of its ends, possibly a read error. The rearrangement uses TRBV2 and TRBJ1-1; D gene unclear. The CDR3 extends over 12 amino acids. Germline values: CDR1 SNHLY, CDR2 FYNNEI. The DNA for the CDR3 is TGTGCCGGCAGGCGTGCGACGTATGAAGCTTTCTTT. Translating it yields CAGRRATYEAFF.

The genes are TRBV10-3 and TRBJ2-6; 11 bases align to TRBD1. The germline gives CDR1 ENHRY, CDR2 SYGVKD. The CDR3 sequence is 16 residues long. The V segment lost 6 bases and the J segment 1 base; nucleotides outside the gene matches: 2. The CDR3 protein is CAIRDRGPSGANVLTF. The CDR3, as DNA: TGTGCCATCAGGGACAGGGGGCCGTCTGGGGCCAACGTCCTGACTTTC.

This clonotype was picked up many times. The rearrangement links TRBV28 to TRBJ1-1; a weak D match, TRBD1 (6 bases). The CDR3 has 15 amino acids. The germline V and J ends were trimmed by 5 bases and 5 bases, with 18 bases remaining between them. CDR1 is MDHEN and CDR2 is SYDVKM in the germline V gene. In DNA form, the CDR3 reads TGTGCCAGCAGTCTCGTGGGGGGGCTAGGGACTGAAGCTTTCTTT. Translation gives CASSLVGGLGTEAFF. The whole variable domain, remainder taken from reference TRBV28 and TRBJ1-1, is DVKVTQSSRYLVKRTGEKVFLECVQDMDHENMFWYRQDPGLGLRLIYFSYDVKMKEKGDIPEGYSVSREKKERFSLILESASTNQTSMYLCASSLVGGLGTEAFFGQGTRLTVV.

Concerning this clonotype itself: The junction differs from germline at one of its ends, possibly a read error. This chain uses TRBV6-4 with TRBJ2-1, with 8 positions matching TRBD2. The CDR3 totals 16 residues. The germline V gene encodes CDR1 MRHNA and CDR2 SNTAGT. The CDR3 sequence is CASSYSGGTSGSEQFF. Written as DNA, the CDR3 is TGTGCCAGCAGTTACTCGGGGGGGACGTCGGGGAGTGAGCAGTTCTTC.

V gene TRBV7-9 combines with J gene TRBJ1-2; the D gene is possibly TRBD1 (6 bases). From germline, CDR1 is SEHNR and CDR2 FQNEAQ (reference sequence). This CDR3 is 16 amino acids long. Trimming left V 5 bases short and J 4 bases short, with 20 bases between. CDR3 sequence: CASSRPAKQGAYGYTF. CDR3 DNA: TGTGCCAGCAGCCGACCCGCCAAACAGGGTGCCTATGGCTACACCTTC.

This clonotype was found once. A much more abundant neighbour one base away suggests this may be a read error. The chain joins TRBV2 to TRBJ2-1, with 9 bases that match TRBD2. The CDR3 sequence is 15 residues long. Germline CDR1 reads SNHLY; CDR2 reads FYNNEI. The CDR3 DNA sequence: TGTACCAGCAGGGCTAGCGGGAACCCCGCGAATGAGCAGTTCTTC. It encodes CTSRASGNPANEQFF.

The chain's CDR3 is CATSRGLGANQPQHF. CDR3 DNA: TGTGCCACCAGCAGAGGTCTTGGGGCCAATCAGCCCCAGCATTTT. The V gene is TRBV15, the J gene TRBJ1-5, with a tentative D call TRBD1 (5 bases). V was trimmed by 1 base and J by 3 bases, leaving 10 bases between them. This CDR3 has 15 amino acids. CDR1 is LNHNV, CDR2 YYDKDF, per germline (reference sequence).

This clonotype appeared many times. The V gene is TRBV27, the J gene TRBJ1-5; TRBD1 matches 11 bases. In germline, CDR1 is MNHEY, CDR2 SMNVEV (reference sequence). V trimming: 3 bases; J trimming: 5 bases; junction bases outside the gene matches: 6. The CDR3 totals 16 residues. Here the CDR3 reads CASSFGDRGKDQPQHF. CDR3 bases: TGTGCCAGCAGTTTCGGGGACAGGGGGAAAGATCAGCCCCAGCATTTT.

The V call is TRBV7-3, the J call TRBJ1-5; a weak D match, TRBD1 (5 bases). Germline lookup yields CDR1 SGHTA and CDR2 FQGTGA. The CDR3 has 14 residues. The germline V and J ends were trimmed by 6 bases and 2 bases, with 11 bases remaining between them. CDR3 residues: CASRRRGGNQPQHF. CDR3 in DNA: TGTGCCAGCAGGAGGAGGGGCGGCAATCAGCCCCAGCATTTT.

This clonotype was observed at least ten times. The rearrangement uses TRBV5-5 and TRBJ1-4; no clear D. Germline CDR1 is SGHKS and CDR2 is YYEKEE (reference sequence). Trimming shortened V by 4 bases and J by 8 bases, and 12 bases separated the two germline ends. The CDR3 runs to 13 residues. The DNA of the CDR3 is TGTGCCAGCAGCCCACTAGAAGAGGAAAAACTGTTTTTT. Translated: CASSPLEEEKLFF.

There are many counts of this clonotype. The chain has TRBV6-1 and TRBJ2-1; 8 bases align to TRBD2. Losses at the gene ends were 2 bases for V and 0 bases for J; bases not matched to a gene: 0. CDR3 length: 15 amino acids. Looked up from germline, CDR1 is MNHNS and CDR2 is SASEGT. This CDR3 reads CASSELAGSYNEQFF. CDR3 bases: TGTGCCAGCAGTGAACTAGCGGGCTCCTACAATGAGCAGTTCTTC.

Written as DNA, the CDR3 is TGTGCCAGCAGCCCGAGGACGGGAACTCAAGAGACCCAGTACTTC. It specifies CASSPRTGTQETQYF. This chain uses TRBV9 with TRBJ2-5; a possible D gene is TRBD2 (5 bases). This CDR3 spans 15 amino acids. Germline-derived CDR1 and CDR2 are SGDLS and YYNGEE. V shed 4 bases and J shed 2 bases, with 15 bases lying between them.

This clonotype occurred once. A read error is possible here, since a much larger clone lies one base away. The chain joins TRBV20-1 to TRBJ1-5; tentatively, D is TRBD1 (5 bases). Trimming removed 5 bases from V and 5 bases from J, with 10 bases in between. Germline values: CDR1 DFQATT, CDR2 SNEGSKA (reference sequence). This CDR3 is built from 12 residues. The CDR3 DNA sequence: TGCAGTGCTGTCAGGGAGTATCAGCCCCAGCATTTT. This codes for CSAVREYQPQHF.